Below, 3 T cell receptor beta chains from the same sample are listed, as sequenced in a study of T cell responses to AZD1222 COVID-19 vaccine. Method: immunoSEQ multiplex PCR; TCRdb's copy keeps in-frame clones and lacks some. Counted here are about 140,000 clones, roughly 84% occurring once; the ten biggest clones make up approximately 5%. The sample was peripheral blood, taken 28 days after the second AZD1222 dose. These receptors were taken from an adult who received the AZD1222 COVID-19 vaccine.

V and J are TRBV9 and TRBJ1-2; D remains unclear. Trimming removed 3 bases from V and 4 bases from J, with 16 bases in between. The CDR3 runs 15 residues. Germline lookup yields CDR1 SGDLS and CDR2 YYNGEE. DNA for the CDR3: TGTGCCAGCAGCGCAGACCGGGTCCCGTTCTATGGCTACACCTTC. Protein: CASSADRVPFYGYTF.

This clone showed up just a few times. This same CDR3 is encoded by further DNA sequences in the sample. The chain has TRBV7-6 and TRBJ2-7, with 11 positions matching TRBD2. Germline loops: CDR1 SGHVS, CDR2 FNYEAQ. Germline trimming cut 5 bases from V and 7 bases from J; bases unmatched to any gene: 1. The CDR3 extends over 12 amino acids. The CDR3 reads CASSPSGGEQYF. CDR3 DNA sequence: TGTGCCAGCAGCCCTAGCGGGGGGGAGCAGTACTTC.

The CDR3 loop is CASSQGSGRGGNQPQHF. The CDR3 DNA reads TGCGCCAGCAGCCAAGGGTCCGGCAGGGGCGGCAATCAGCCCCAGCATTTT. V is TRBV4-1 and J is TRBJ1-5, with TRBD1 as a possible D gene (6 bases). Germline loops: CDR1 MGHRA, CDR2 YSYEKL. Trimming stripped 1 base from V and 2 bases from J, with 15 bases between. The CDR3 is 17 residues long.